This T cell receptor (beta chain) comes out of a study of blood T cell repertoires in COVID-19. Overall study context: COVID-19 samples, acute and convalescent, were from the United States, Italy and Spain.

Germline loops: CDR1 MNHEY, CDR2 SVGAGI. This CDR3 spans 15 amino acids. The J segment lost 1 base and the V segment lost 7 bases, leaving 6 bases of the junction unmatched. As processed by the authors: The authors estimated nucleated cell counts from reference gene primer amplification. The repertoire was sequenced with immunoSEQ multiplex PCR; TCRdb's copy has only in-frame clones and lacks some. That table supplies the V and J calls and clone size; D and trimming were determined from the DNA. The table has about 73,000 clones, 65% to 85% seen once. This TCR derives from a man aged 50-60 years with active COVID-19. The genes are TRBV6-5 and TRBJ2-7, with 11 bases identical to TRBD2. Sequencing used peripheral blood. The CDR3 loop is CASTQGLAASYEQYF. The CDR3 bases are TGTGCCAGCACCCAGGGACTAGCGGCATCCTACGAGCAGTACTTC.